This T cell receptor beta chain was captured in a study of CD8+CD57+ T cells in acquired aplastic anemia. In the study overall: Roughly 3 ug was the average amount of DNA from sorted CD4+ and CD8+ cells. General study results and limits: Patients and controls turned out to have 25 to 35 CD8+ CDR3 sequences in common. In CD8+ cells, Simpson's diversity showed no significant difference between patients and controls.

This clonotype was seen ten or more times. As yet, its antigen is unknown. Investigators profiled TCR beta VDJ and CDR3 from genomic DNA template. TCRdb itself ran the reads through MiXCR, one entry per CDR3 protein. The sample holds more than 150,000 distinct CDR3 sequences, around 47% seen once. V lost 4 bases to trimming and J lost 1 base, with 14 bases between them. In germline, CDR1 is SGHRS, CDR2 YFSETQ. The length of the CDR3 is 16 residues. All sequencing subjects had displayed CD8+CD57+ cell expansion on flow cytometry. All participating patients were living with severe acquired aplastic anemia.

The chain uses TRBV5-1 and TRBJ1-4, with D perhaps matching TRBD1 (6 bases). Source material: sorted CD4+, CD8+, or CD8+CD57+ T cells (not recorded which) from PBMCs. The sequence was collected from a human donor with aplastic anemia. The CDR3 spells CASSVQSQGTNEKLFF. DNA of the CDR3: TGCGCCAGCAGCGTACAGTCACAGGGAACTAATGAAAAACTGTTTTTT.